The rows below give T cell receptor beta chains drawn from one sample of a study of cytomegalovirus exposure and HLA in healthy donors. Using immunoSEQ multiplex PCR, the repertoire was profiled, and TCRdb retains in-frame clones only, with some absent. The sample has around 200,000 clones; approximately 83% are singletons. Sample: PBMCs. These receptors were collected from a woman in her forties or fifties in good health and CMV-seropositive. Both conserved end residues are part of each CDR3.

J: TRBJ1-5; V: TRBV18; CDR3: CASSSTGGLVQPQHF
J: TRBJ1-5; V: TRBV21-1; CDR3: CASRPREPQHF
J: TRBJ1-5; V: TRBV11-2; CDR3: CASSQNSNQPQHF
J: TRBJ1-1; V: TRBV5-1; CDR3: CASSKLGTGGGGSEAFF
J: TRBJ1-1; V: TRBV14; CDR3: CASSSGLGTEAFF
J: TRBJ2-5; V: TRBV9; CDR3: CASSPSGSQETQYF
J: TRBJ1-2; V: TRBV11-2; CDR3: CASLFSVGGYGYTF
J: TRBJ2-5; V: TRBV5-4; CDR3: CASSLVGQGVETQYF
J: TRBJ1-6; V: TRBV28; CDR3: CASSLGDSWNSPLHF
J: TRBJ1-4; V: TRBV18; CDR3: CASSPLMTGDFEKLFF
J: TRBJ2-7; V: TRBV27; CDR3: CASSLVPLSYEQYF
J: TRBJ2-3; V: TRBV5-1; CDR3: CASSGGRTYTQYF
J: TRBJ2-1; V: TRBV29-1; CDR3: CSVRTSGGSDEQFF
J: TRBJ2-7; V: TRBV7-9; CDR3: CASSPGTGGFYEQYF
J: TRBJ2-3; V: TRBV28; CDR3: CASSPLSSGDTQYF
J: TRBJ2-7; V: TRBV6-1; CDR3: CASSVGGDYEQYF
J: TRBJ2-3; V: TRBV12-5; CDR3: CASGLGDSGVGTQYF
J: TRBJ1-6; V: TRBV5-1; CDR3: CASNGGGRSNSPLHF
J: TRBJ2-7; V: TRBV11-2; CDR3: CASSLETIPSYEQYF
J: TRBJ2-1; V: TRBV7-3; CDR3: CASSFAGGRYNEQFF
J: TRBJ2-1; V: TRBV27; CDR3: CASGPELSSYNEQFF
J: TRBJ2-1; V: TRBV6-5; CDR3: CASSYSPGGYNEQFF
J: TRBJ2-7; V: TRBV29-1; CDR3: CSVEFGGSAYEQYF
J: TRBJ2-1; V: TRBV9; CDR3: CASSPLSRGAYNEQFF
J: TRBJ1-1; V: TRBV6-5; CDR3: CASSYSSTGKVTEAFF
J: TRBJ2-2; V: TRBV30; CDR3: CAWRTAGAGSGELFF
J: TRBJ2-7; V: TRBV6-5; CDR3: CASTGPGEQYF
J: TRBJ1-1; V: TRBV30; CDR3: CAWRHPGGFAEAFF
J: TRBJ1-2; V: TRBV6-6; CDR3: CASSDTGGYGYTF
J: TRBJ1-1; V: TRBV5-8; CDR3: CASSFLSFGGDTEAFF
J: TRBJ2-7; V: TRBV2; CDR3: CASIEWDSLREQYF
J: TRBJ2-7; V: TRBV21-1; CDR3: CASPRWEQYF
J: TRBJ1-2; V: TRBV19; CDR3: CASLGRGQNYGYTF
J: TRBJ2-3; V: TRBV6-1; CDR3: CASKEGDSSAGPQYF
J: TRBJ1-4; V: TRBV19; CDR3: CASSIHESGSEKLFF
J: TRBJ1-4; V: TRBV10-1; CDR3: CASSGGQGLEKLFF
J: TRBJ2-3; V: TRBV4-2; CDR3: CASSLSLSGPESTDTQYF
J: TRBJ1-5; V: TRBV2; CDR3: CASTTANQPQHF
J: TRBJ1-3; V: TRBV12-2; CDR3: CASRPLGRGRNTIYF
J: TRBJ1-4; V: TRBV25-1; CDR3: CASSEYRGTGNEKLFF
J: TRBJ1-1; V: TRBV18; CDR3: CASSPRQGARNTEAFF
J: TRBJ1-2; V: TRBV6-5; CDR3: CASSRRQAANYGYTF
J: TRBJ2-2; V: TRBV25-1; CDR3: CASRRGVGGTTGELFF
J: TRBJ2-1; V: TRBV7-2; CDR3: CASSPARGRGNEQFF
J: TRBJ1-1; V: TRBV29-1; CDR3: CSVKQGLLAFF
J: TRBJ2-5; V: TRBV7-2; CDR3: CASSPPGLAGLMGETQYF
J: TRBJ2-7; V: TRBV28; CDR3: CASSTGTGGYEQYF
J: TRBJ2-1; V: TRBV7-6; CDR3: CASSLPAGNEQFF
J: TRBJ2-7; V: TRBV5-1; CDR3: CASSLRQGAYEQYF